The sample holds many counts of the clone carrying this T cell receptor beta chain. Antigen: not known. Each molecule of TCR cDNA was tagged with one unique molecular identifier. MiXCR was run by TCRdb on the 5' RACE reads, yielding one entry per CDR3 protein. The sample has more than 80,000 distinct CDR3 sequences, 10% to 15% seen once. The CDR3 totals 12 residues. Germline V gene sequence: CDR1 SGHRS, CDR2 YFSETQ. V trimming: 7 bases; J trimming: 4 bases; junction bases outside the gene matches: 2. This sample is drawn from a study of spatial heterogeneity in lung cancer. General study findings and limits: Ubiquitous expanded tumor TCRs were seen in blood more at resection than at follow-up.

Regarding time point: sample taken at primary tumor resection. Patients with untreated early-stage non-small cell lung cancer, numbering 72, were the donors. TCRs were sequenced from unsorted whole RNA of tumor, nontumor lung or PBMC. The sequence came from a male donor with early-stage non-small cell lung cancer. V gene TRBV5-1 combines with J gene TRBJ2-5, with 9 bases fitting TRBD1. The source was PBMCs, collected at surgery. The CDR3 coding sequence is TGCGCCAGCGGACAGGGGTCAGAGACCCAGTACTTC. It yields the protein CASGQGSETQYF.